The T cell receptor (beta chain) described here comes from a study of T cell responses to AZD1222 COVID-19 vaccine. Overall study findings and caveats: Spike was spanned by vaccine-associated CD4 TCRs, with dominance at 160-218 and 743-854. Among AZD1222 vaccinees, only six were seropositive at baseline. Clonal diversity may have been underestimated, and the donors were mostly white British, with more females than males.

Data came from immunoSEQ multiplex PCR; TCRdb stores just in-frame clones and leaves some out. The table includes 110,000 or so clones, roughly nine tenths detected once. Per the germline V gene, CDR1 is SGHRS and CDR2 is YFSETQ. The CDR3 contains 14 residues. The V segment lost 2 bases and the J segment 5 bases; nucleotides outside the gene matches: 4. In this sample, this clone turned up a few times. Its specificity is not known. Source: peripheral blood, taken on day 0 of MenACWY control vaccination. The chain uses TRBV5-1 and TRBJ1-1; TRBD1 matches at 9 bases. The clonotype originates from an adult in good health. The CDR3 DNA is TGCGCCAGCAGCTTCCTACAGGGGGCTACTGAAGCTTTCTTT. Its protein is CASSFLQGATEAFF. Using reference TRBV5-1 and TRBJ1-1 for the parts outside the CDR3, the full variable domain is KAGVTQTPRYLIKTRGQQVTLSCSPISGHRSVSWYQQTPGQGLQFLFEYFSETQRNKGNFPGRFSGRQFSNSRSEMNVSTLELGDSALYLCASSFLQGATEAFFGQGTRLTVV.